One T cell receptor (beta chain) is described in this entry. The antigen it recognizes is unknown. Within one base of it there is no much larger clone, and no base qualities were kept. The cohort consisted of some 670 healthy bone marrow donors. At the time of sampling, every cohort member was nominally healthy, though immune exposures that went unrecorded were likely present. The donor tested CMV seropositive, placing the donor among the 250 to 300 seropositive members of the cohort. A peripheral blood sample was provided by each donor, and peripheral blood mononuclear cells were used for TCR beta sequencing. Genomic DNA was extracted from the blood cell samples with the Qiagen DNeasy Blood Extraction Kit. The sample is drawn from a study of cytomegalovirus exposure and HLA in healthy donors (dated by TCRdb to about 2017). Notes on the research overall: In an earlier analysis of under 750 of the donors, 250 to 350 Gb of sequence data and 90 million to 120 million unique TCR beta sequences from roughly 190 million T cells were reported. An early release that covered roughly 600 HLA-typed donors contained approximately 320 gigabases of sequencing data and 75 million to 100 million unique TCR sequences. An earlier analysis of roughly 580 of the donors used high-throughput TCR beta sequencing to judge whether each TCR beta V gene segment behaved as functional or pseudogenic. Rather than drawing on any new phenotypic data, the later analysis identified candidate immune exposures from TCR beta sequences and the way those sequences occurred across donors. Using immunosequencing, the study profiled T cell repertoires from 666 subjects and related those repertoires to cytomegalovirus serostatus. A later genetic analysis used genome-wide SNP genotypes for about 60% of the 666 donors, treating that subset as a discovery cohort. Among the approximately 400 genotyped donors, around 81% belonged to the genetic ancestry cluster associated with self-reported Caucasian donors. A later analysis re-analyzed previously published TCR beta repertoires from 660 or so donors and added high-resolution HLA genotyping to study TCR occurrence patterns. A handful of DR-DQ haplotypes were handled as single units for association and clustering because linkage in the cohort was strong. HLA typing included class I and class II loci at four-digit resolution. On average, about 240,000 unique TCR beta nucleotide sequences were sequenced per donor among 350 to 400 genotyped donors of the cohort, with 15% to 20% of those sequences being non-productive. In addition to the first cohort of hundreds of subjects, a separate validation cohort of 120 different subjects was used. Every repertoire in the discovery cohort had been generated on one and the same sequencing platform. Typing coverage varied by locus: about 629-630 donors for A, B, C, DRB1 and DQB1; more than 500 for DQA1; approximately 570 for DPA1; about 450 for DPB1. Donor age, sex, ethnicity and CMV serostatus were compiled together with the repertoire data. The study combined high-throughput TCR immunosequencing, statistical association of individual TCRs with disease status, and machine learning to predict cytomegalovirus infection status. The study aimed to test whether cataloging public T cell receptors could reveal signatures of past pathogen exposure.

Counted from cysteine to phenylalanine, this CDR3 has 14 amino acids. The retained sequence is limited to the CDR3, 42 bases, with the frame set at the first base. The germline V gene yields MNHNS for CDR1 and SASEGT for CDR2. Cut back by 4 bases and 2 bases, the V and J ends lie 8 bases apart. Study-level results and caveats: The cohort was sequenced for TCR beta chains only, and without alpha or paired-chain data the features that could be detected were limited. The earlier analysis of some 560 of the donors excluded 15 to 20 rarely observed V segments, including chromosome 9 orphons, because counts were too low. The 87-base-pair reads could not distinguish some IMGT-functional V segments, including TRBV6-2 and TRBV6-3, so those segments were excluded. A cluster of highly shared sequence variants was judged likely to be a technical artifact of the sequencing pipeline. Sequencing depth was assumed to be roughly uniform across donors in the presence/absence analyses, though that assumption may not hold. In a later analysis, HLA-associated TCR beta chains were found to be more clonally expanded and to have lower generation probabilities than equally common non-associated chains. A further reported finding was that TCR beta sequences accurately predicted the HLA-A and HLA-B alleles for most subjects in the first cohort. While some public TCRs were present in many individuals, most TCR sequences turned up only very rarely across donors. Linkage disequilibrium might explain the correlated functional status among segregating V segments, but an unknown experimental factor could not be excluded. Broadly in line with IMGT annotations, most TCR beta V segments showed up in productive rearrangements about 87% or about 30% of the time in an earlier analysis of about 500 of the donors. Strong co-occurrence of HLA alleles, especially DR and DQ, made assigning TCR associations to individual alleles difficult. The classifier was reported to diagnose cytomegalovirus status with high specificity and sensitivity in both the original and validation cohorts. The authors suggested that the approach could potentially be extended to other disease states and immunological phenotypes. In a later analysis, the rate of TCR association differed among HLA loci, with DRB1 alleles having the most associated TCRs and HLA-C alleles having the fewest. A few of the identified cytomegalovirus-associated TCR beta chains were confirmed in vitro to be specific for cytomegalovirus antigens. A later analysis associated 15,000 or so TCR beta sequences with specific HLA alleles at a false discovery rate of 0.05. CMV serostatus was the only immune exposure information available for the cohort. The study listed around 160 TCR beta chains as associated with cytomegalovirus. Compared with the roughly 600-donor mean, donors in an Asian-associated ancestry cluster had fewer N-insertions in productive TCRs, according to a later genetic analysis. A later analysis found that most CMV-associated TCR beta chains appeared HLA-restricted, with HLA associations seemingly driven largely by CMV exposure. A later genetic analysis associated a missense DCLRE1C variant with V-gene and J-gene trimming of TCR beta chains, and an independent cohort replicated the association. HLA typing was unavailable for some donors at each locus, so association tests used only the typed subset. According to a later analysis, parvovirus B19, influenza, CMV and Epstein-Barr virus appeared linked to several top co-occurrence clusters.

The library relied on the immunoSEQ multiplex PCR assay. For the multiplex PCR, a mixture combining 60 forward primers for TCR Vbeta segments and 13 reverse primers for TCR Jbeta segments was used. The CDR3 region of rearranged TCR beta genes was amplified from genomic DNA with a multiplex PCR assay. The amplified TCR beta libraries were sequenced on the Illumina HiSeq System as 87-base-pair reads. On the study's bioinformatics: A later analysis counted about 80 million unique TCR beta chains across the 550 to 800 repertoires, and around 12 million of these chains were shared by at least two donors. Raw reads were error-corrected and collapsed into unique sequences with a nearest-neighbor algorithm that merged closely related sequences to remove PCR and sequencing errors. Alignment of CDR3 sequences to IMGT reference sequences was used to assign V, D and J gene segments. For a sequence to be retained, a match of at least six nucleotides was required to both a V gene segment and a J gene segment. Rearrangements were classified as productive when the CDR3 lacked stop codons and remained in frame with V and J, and all other rearrangements were classified as non-productive. Following IMGT convention, CDR3 was defined as the stretch from the second conserved V-encoded cysteine up to the conserved J-encoded phenylalanine. In an earlier analysis of more than 550 of the donors, sequences lacking an unambiguous match to a single V gene segment were excluded. An earlier analysis of a few hundred of the donors classified V segments as functional when productive rearrangements were above 56.7% and as segregating when the standard deviation between donors was above 5%. To diagnose cytomegalovirus status from the catalog of TCR beta chain sequences, a statistical classification framework was built. A later analysis assigned V and J genes by comparing TCR nucleotide sequences with IMGT/GENE-DB human TR gene sequences. The TCRdist pipeline was used in a later analysis to assign CDR3 sequences and most-parsimonious VDJ recombination scenarios. In a later analysis, each TCR beta chain was defined by its CDR3 amino acid sequence together with its V-gene family, and reads without a unique V-gene family were excluded. To address suspected cross-contamination and a sequencing artifact, a later analysis removed around 600 highly shared, low-generation-probability nucleotide sequences. A later analysis calculated a clonal expansion index for each public chain from normalized within-repertoire ranks of inferred template counts. Generation probabilities in a later analysis came from a VDJ recombination model fitted to out-of-frame rearrangements, and those results were checked against IGoR. In a later analysis, hypergeometric tests were used to score TCR-TCR, TCR-HLA and TCR-CMV co-occurrence, with a repertoire-size bias correction applied to TCR pairs. In a later analysis, false discovery rates were estimated by permuting HLA or CMV assignments 20 times. In a later analysis, co-occurring TCRs were grouped with DBSCAN, and TCRdist sequence similarity was added when clustering was performed within HLA-allele-positive subsets. Repertoires with fewer than 30,000 or more than 120,000 public chains, plus five repertoires with anomalous nucleotide sharing, were excluded from co-occurrence clustering. Here the immuneACCESS table is served through TCRdb, limited to in-frame sequences with V and J called. Missing clones are a known gap in these copies; in checked studies unresolved V genes cover under half, and the rest lacks a known reason. V and J calls plus clone size are reproduced from that table; the DNA served to infer D and trimming. Present in this sample are 180,000 or so clones, more than 60% of which were seen just once. The top ten clonotypes cover about 8% of the sample.

The TCR originated in a woman between 40 and 50 years old in good health and CMV-seropositive. The rearrangement combines TRBV6-1 with TRBJ2-2; a weak D assignment points to TRBD2 (6 bases agree). The sequenced sample consisted of PBMCs. The DNA sequence reads TGTGCCAGCAGTGTCGGGAGAAACACCGGGGAGCTGTTTTTT. Protein translation: CASSVGRNTGELFF.